This T cell receptor beta chain was obtained from a study of shared clonotypes between healthy human individuals. Germline lookup yields CDR1 SGHRS and CDR2 YFSETQ. This CDR3 contains 16 residues. V was trimmed by 4 bases and J by 5 bases, leaving 21 bases between them. Regarding the study as a whole: Naive CD4 clonotypes were shared across a handful of donors at around 5%. A small donor pool kept down the genetic and exposure-history diversity that was represented.

Here immunoSEQ multiplex PCR was the method, and the copy in TCRdb shows in-frame clones only, minus some. Here the sample spans 2 million to 3 million clones, 93% being singletons. Concerning this clone: The antigen is undetermined.

This sequence was found in a man younger than 30 in good health. Some clones in this sample may be carry-over from other donors' samples. Source material: naive CD4+ T cells from PBMCs. Subset specified: CD45RA+ positively selected. The rearrangement uses TRBV5-1 and TRBJ2-5; possible D gene TRBD2, 6 bases. This CDR3 reads CASSQVWRGPGETQYF. In nucleotides, the CDR3 is TGCGCCAGCAGCCAGGTTTGGCGGGGCCCGGGGGAGACCCAGTACTTC.